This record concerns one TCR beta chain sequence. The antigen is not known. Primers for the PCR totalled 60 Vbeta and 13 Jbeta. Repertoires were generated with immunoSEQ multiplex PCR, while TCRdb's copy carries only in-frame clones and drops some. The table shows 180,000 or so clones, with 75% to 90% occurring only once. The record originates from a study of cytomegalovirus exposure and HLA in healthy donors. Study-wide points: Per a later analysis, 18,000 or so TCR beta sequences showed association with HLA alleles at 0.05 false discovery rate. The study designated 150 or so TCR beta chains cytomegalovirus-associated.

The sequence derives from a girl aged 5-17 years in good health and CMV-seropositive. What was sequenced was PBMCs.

This chain's CDR3 is CASSHTSLRGFF. CDR3 sequence (DNA): TGTGCCAGCAGCCACACTAGCTTACGGGGGTTCTTC. The genes are TRBV28 and TRBJ2-1, with D possibly being TRBD2 (6 bases). V was trimmed by 6 bases and J by 15 bases, leaving 18 bases between them. The CDR3 consists of 12 residues. Germline V CDR1 and CDR2: MDHEN, SYDVKM.